These T cell receptor beta chains were read from a single sample in a study of CD8 T cells in ankylosing spondylitis. TCRdb fed the 5' RACE reads into MiXCR, producing one record per CDR3 protein. The repertoire consists of some 270,000 distinct CDR3 sequences, with 30% to 35% occurring once and the leading ten covering about 4.2%. The sample comprised blood, either unsorted or a sorted T cell fraction (not recorded which). These receptors were taken from a male donor with ankylosing spondylitis or in good health (not recorded which). Both conserved end residues are part of each CDR3. A D gene is named only where the DNA matches it firmly. Clone sizes are given selectively: once, few, many, or a class where the clone is expanded.

clone_size	d_call	j_call	v_call	cdr3_aa	cdr3_nt
few	-	TRBJ2-7	TRBV5-6	CASSLFGRGGSYEQYF	TGTGCCAGCAGCTTGTTCGGGCGGGGCGGCTCCTACGAGCAGTACTTC
-	-	TRBJ2-5	TRBV27	CASSLFTGRQETQYF	TGTGCCAGCAGTTTATTTACAGGGCGTCAAGAGACCCAGTACTTC
-	-	TRBJ1-5	TRBV12-3/TRBV12-4	CASSLMGGNQPQHF	TGTGCCAGCAGTTTAATGGGGGGCAATCAGCCCCAGCATTTT
few	TRBD2	TRBJ2-3	TRBV12-3/TRBV12-4	CASSLRAGGHTDTQYF	TGTGCCAGCAGTCTAAGGGCGGGGGGGCATACAGATACGCAGTATTTT
-	-	TRBJ1-1	TRBV5-4	CASTSGLGSTEAFF	TGTGCCAGCACCTCAGGTTTGGGGAGCACTGAAGCTTTCTTT
few	-	TRBJ2-7	TRBV28	CASSSNEQYF	TGTGCCAGCAGCTCAAACGAGCAGTACTTC
few	-	TRBJ2-5	TRBV12-3/TRBV12-4	CAIKPPQTQYF	TGTGCCATCAAACCCCCCCAGACCCAGTACTTC
few	TRBD1	TRBJ1-6	TRBV9	CASSETGVNSPLHF	TGTGCCAGCAGCGAGACAGGGGTAAATTCACCCCTCCACTTT
-	-	TRBJ1-4	TRBV29-1	CSVERQDGEKLFF	TGCAGCGTTGAACGCCAGGATGGTGAAAAACTGTTTTTT
few	-	TRBJ2-3	TRBV20-1	CSAPKGRSNTDTQYF	TGCAGTGCGCCCAAGGGACGGAGTAACACAGATACGCAGTATTTT
-	TRBD1	TRBJ2-7	TRBV10-3	CAISKDRGDVREQYF	TGTGCCATCAGTAAGGACAGGGGTGATGTGAGAGAGCAGTACTTC
-	-	TRBJ1-2	TRBV15	CATSQSSKTDPTNYGYTF	TGTGCCACCAGCCAAAGCAGCAAAACCGATCCGACTAACTATGGCTACACCTTC
-	TRBD2	TRBJ2-7	TRBV5-1	CASSFPIAGSGEQYF	TGCGCCAGCAGCTTCCCAATAGCGGGGAGTGGGGAGCAGTACTTC
-	TRBD1	TRBJ2-7	TRBV12-3/TRBV12-4	CASRRGGPLSYEQYF	TGTGCCAGCAGGCGAGGGGGCCCACTGTCCTACGAGCAGTACTTC
-	TRBD1	TRBJ2-7	TRBV20-1	CSASEGVGQGYEQYF	TGCAGTGCTAGTGAGGGGGTGGGACAGGGTTACGAGCAGTACTTC
once	-	TRBJ2-3	TRBV4-1	CASSQGSRGLASRGSDTQYF	TGCGCCAGCAGCCAAGGATCAAGAGGTTTGGCTAGCAGAGGCTCAGATACGCAGTATTTT
-	-	TRBJ2-7	TRBV12-3/TRBV12-4	CASTPGSRNEQYF	TGTGCCAGCACCCCGGGGTCTCGGAACGAGCAGTACTTC
-	-	TRBJ2-1	TRBV27	CASSLGGGLTYNEQFF	TGTGCCAGCAGTTTAGGGGGGGGCCTTACCTACAATGAGCAGTTCTTC
few	-	TRBJ2-2	TRBV10-3	CAIRNGALDTGELFF	TGTGCCATCCGGAACGGGGCCCTGGACACCGGGGAGCTGTTTTTT
few	TRBD2	TRBJ2-5	TRBV5-1	CASSLAGVAGSQETQYF	TGCGCCAGCAGCTTGGCCGGGGTAGCGGGTTCACAAGAGACCCAGTACTTC
-	-	TRBJ1-2	TRBV6-1	CASSEIPGDYGYTF	TGTGCCAGCAGTGAAATTCCAGGGGACTATGGCTACACCTTC
many	TRBD1	TRBJ1-1	TRBV20-1	CSANRGNTEAFF	TGCAGTGCTAACAGGGGGAACACTGAAGCTTTCTTT
-	-	TRBJ2-7	TRBV20-1	CSQLGRLILYKTREQYF	TGCAGTCAGCTTGGCAGGCTCATTCTCTACAAAACTAGGGAGCAGTACTTC
-	-	TRBJ2-5	TRBV4-1	CASSLGPTGETQYF	TGCGCCAGCAGCCTGGGACCCACGGGGGAGACCCAGTACTTC
once	TRBD2	TRBJ2-3	TRBV12-3/TRBV12-4	CASSFIGGGTDTQYF	TGTGCCAGCAGTTTTATAGGCGGGGGGACAGATACGCAGTATTTT
many	TRBD1	TRBJ2-7	TRBV20-1	CSARSGTGFYEQYF	TGCAGTGCTAGATCCGGGACAGGCTTCTACGAGCAGTACTTC
few	TRBD1	TRBJ1-3	TRBV12-3/TRBV12-4	CASSLRTGSNTIYF	TGTGCCAGCAGTCTACGGACAGGTTCGAACACCATATATTTT
-	TRBD1	TRBJ2-3	TRBV20-1	CSARAGTGDTQYF	TGCAGTGCTAGGGCCGGGACAGGCGATACGCAGTATTTT
-	-	TRBJ2-1	TRBV29-1	CSVELTGNEQFF	TGCAGCGTTGAGTTGACGGGTAATGAGCAGTTCTTC
few	-	TRBJ1-4	TRBV6-1	CASSRGRANEKLFF	TGTGCCAGCAGCCGGGGGCGAGCTAATGAAAAACTGTTTTTT
few	-	TRBJ2-1	TRBV7-9	CASSLDQAPLRNEQFF	TGTGCCAGCAGCTTAGACCAGGCCCCTCTTAGGAATGAGCAGTTCTTC
-	-	TRBJ1-2	TRBV4-2	CASSQPTDSYYGYTF	TGTGCCAGCAGCCAACCCACGGACAGCTACTATGGCTACACCTTC
-	-	TRBJ2-7	TRBV12-3/TRBV12-4	CASSSFLAYEQYF	TGTGCCAGCAGTTCTTTCCTGGCCTACGAGCAGTACTTC
-	-	TRBJ1-4	TRBV6-5	CASSYRSGRMEKLFF	TGTGCCAGCAGTTACAGGTCGGGGAGAATGGAAAAACTGTTTTTT
-	-	TRBJ2-1	TRBV18	CASSDGRSSYNEQFF	TGTGCCAGCTCGGATGGACGGTCCTCCTACAATGAGCAGTTCTTC
once	-	TRBJ1-2	TRBV5-1	CASSLTTGTNYGYTF	TGCGCCAGCAGCTTAACCACGGGGACTAACTATGGCTACACCTTC
-	-	TRBJ2-1	TRBV20-1	CRPLGALEQFF	TGCAGGCCTCTCGGGGCCCTTGAGCAGTTCTTC
-	-	TRBJ2-5	TRBV11-2	CASSTQGGLSYPKETQYF	TGTGCCAGCAGCACCCAAGGGGGACTTTCCTACCCGAAAGAGACCCAGTACTTC
-	TRBD1	TRBJ2-1	TRBV9	CASSVATGQVNEQFF	TGTGCCAGCAGCGTAGCTACGGGACAGGTGAATGAGCAGTTCTTC
-	TRBD2	TRBJ2-7	TRBV25-1	CAVGGGAYEQYF	TGTGCAGTAGGCGGGGGGGCTTACGAGCAGTACTTC
-	TRBD2	TRBJ2-1	TRBV6-4	CASSDSKRGSYNEQFF	TGTGCCAGCAGTGACTCCAAGCGGGGTAGTTACAATGAGCAGTTCTTC
-	TRBD2	TRBJ2-5	TRBV20-1	CSARKRGLAGMYQETQYF	TGCAGTGCTAGGAAGAGGGGGCTAGCGGGGATGTACCAAGAGACCCAGTACTTC